The 11 T cell receptor beta chains below all came from one sample that was sequenced in a study of shared clonotypes between healthy human individuals. Data came from immunoSEQ multiplex PCR; TCRdb stores just in-frame clones and leaves some out. The table has hundreds of thousands of clones, over 60% seen once. The sample comprised PBMCs. The source of these receptors is a woman between 40 and 55 years old in good health. Some clones in this sample may be carry-over from other donors' samples.

The V gene is TRBV27, the J gene TRBJ2-2; either TRBD1 or TRBD2 may fit D (5 bases each). The CDR3 contains 16 residues. CDR1 is MNHEY and CDR2 is SMNVEV in the germline V gene (reference sequence). With 5 bases removed from V and 0 bases from J, the gap between germline ends came to 13 bases. The CDR3 is CASSNAGAANTGELFF. The CDR3 DNA reads TGTGCCAGCAGTAACGCCGGGGCCGCGAACACCGGGGAGCTGTTTTTT.

The rearrangement joins TRBV11-2 to TRBJ2-7; possibly TRBD2 for D (6 bases). Germline V gene data show CDR1 as SGHAT and CDR2 as FQNNGV. This CDR3 is built from 13 residues. V lost 5 bases to trimming and J lost 4 bases, with 12 bases between them. Here the CDR3 DNA reads TGTGCCAGCAGCCCGGGGGTTCGGTACGAGCAGTACTTC. Protein product: CASSPGVRYEQYF.

The J gene is TRBJ2-2, the V gene TRBV5-1, with D perhaps TRBD2 (5 bases). Germline CDR1 reads SGHRS; CDR2 reads YFSETQ. The CDR3 runs 13 residues. Deletions cut 4 bases from V and 6 bases from J, with 10 bases between. DNA for the CDR3: TGCGCCAGCAGCCTAACTAGGGCCGGGGAGCTGTTTTTT. Amino acids: CASSLTRAGELFF.

Concerning this clone itself: Just one base apart from a much larger clone, this may be a read error. The chain has TRBV5-5 and TRBJ2-2, with D possibly TRBD2 on 5 matching bases. Germline V gene data show CDR1 as SGHKS and CDR2 as YYEKEE (reference sequence). The CDR3 length is 14 residues. The CDR3 spells CASSLELNTGEMFF. The CDR3 DNA is TGTGCCAGCAGCCTGGAACTAAACACCGGGGAGATGTTTTTT.

For this clone: A far bigger clonotype differs at one base, so this is likely a read error. The rearrangement joins TRBV20-1 to TRBJ2-5, with unresolved D. The J call is in doubt because the DNA end fits TRBJ2-7 better. CDR1 is DFQATT, CDR2 SNEGSKA, per germline (reference sequence). The CDR3 spans 10 residues. CDR3 DNA sequence: TGCAGTGCCTTAAGGTACGAGCAGTACTTC. It encodes CSALRYEQYF.

This clone was detected a few times. This rearrangement joins TRBV16 to TRBJ2-3, with a possible D match to TRBD2 (6 bases). The length of the CDR3 is 15 residues. CDR1 and CDR2 (germline): KGHSY, FQNENV. The V gene lost 0 bases and the J gene lost 3 bases, with 10 bases spanning the gap. This CDR3 reads CASSQSVGGTDTQYF. The CDR3 region has the DNA TGTGCCAGCAGCCAATCGGTGGGAGGTACAGATACGCAGTATTTT.

The chain uses TRBV6-6 and TRBJ1-5; no firm D call. The ends were cut back, 5 bases at V and 1 base at J, with 6 bases in the middle. The CDR3 loop spans 13 amino acids. Per the germline V gene, CDR1 is MNHNY and CDR2 is SVGAGI (reference sequence). The CDR3 DNA sequence: TGTGCCAGCAGTCCGGACAGCAATCAGCCCCAGCATTTT. Translating gives CASSPDSNQPQHF.

This clone was seen only a few times. Other DNA sequences in this specimen translate into the identical CDR3. This chain joins TRBV18 and TRBJ1-5; D is perhaps TRBD1 (5 bases). The CDR3 is made up of 16 amino acids. V lost 6 bases and J lost 3, with 18 bases in between. Germline CDR1 is KGHSH and CDR2 is LQKENI. CDR3 DNA sequence: TGTGCCAGCTCGCTTGGGACCCCGGTGGACAATCAGCCCCAGCATTTT. This codes for CASSLGTPVDNQPQHF.

This sequence joins TRBV27 and TRBJ2-7, with 7 bases lining up with TRBD1. After removal of 6 bases from V and 4 bases from J, the junction contained 6 bases not matched to a gene. This CDR3 contains 13 residues. Germline V gene lookup returns CDR1 MNHEY and CDR2 SMNVEV (reference sequence). CDR3: CASRPGQSYEQYF. Written as DNA, the CDR3 is TGTGCCAGCAGGCCGGGACAGTCGTACGAGCAGTACTTC.

This chain joins TRBV10-1 and TRBJ2-4, with D unclear. Germline V lookup: CDR1 WNHNN, CDR2 SYGVQD (reference sequence). Trimming took off 11 bases at V and 4 bases at J, with 9 bases between the two ends. This CDR3 region has 11 residues. As DNA, the CDR3 is TGCGCCGTCCCATCGAAAAACATTCAGTACTTC. Its translation: CAVPSKNIQYF.

This chain joins TRBV7-8 and TRBJ2-3, with TRBD2 matching 9 bases. V gave up 7 bases and J gave up 3 bases; unmatched junction bases: 8. Germline lookup yields CDR1 SGHVS and CDR2 FQNEAQ. This CDR3 comprises 15 residues. CDR3 loop: CASTGDLAGTDTQYF. The CDR3, as DNA: TGTGCCAGCACCGGGGACCTAGCGGGAACAGATACGCAGTATTTT.